Below are 2 T cell receptor beta chains sequenced from a single sample in a study of T-cell reconstitution after alpha-beta-depleted transplantation in children. Molecular barcoding with unique molecular identifiers was used for the TCRbeta library. TCRdb re-called the PCR reads through MiXCR, storing one row per CDR3 protein. The sample shows 200,000 to 250,000 distinct CDR3 sequences, less than 9% of them seen only once. The sequencing here drew on PBMCs, mostly from graft donor cells, taken 180 days after TCRalphabeta/CD19-depleted stem cell transplant. The source of these receptors is a male patient between 10 and 17 years old who had a stem cell transplant for acute lymphoblastic leukemia, so the T cells may come from the graft donor.

In its sample, this clonotype was seen many times. The chain has TRBV19 and TRBJ2-7, with D maybe TRBD1 (6 bases). Germline lookup yields CDR1 LNHDA and CDR2 SQIVND (reference sequence). The V gene lost 6 bases and the J gene lost 2 bases, with 11 bases spanning the gap. This CDR3 is 13 amino acids long. The CDR3 bases are TGTGCCAGTAGGGACAGCCTTACCTACGAGCAGTACTTC. Translated, it gives CASRDSLTYEQYF.

The chain employs TRBV12-3 or TRBV12-4 and TRBJ2-7; 9 bases align to TRBD2. V was clipped by 5 bases and J by 2 bases; unmatched bases: 10. This CDR3 contains 16 residues. CDR3 DNA: TGTGCCAGCAGTCCATGGGGTAGCGGGGGAACCTACGAGCAGTACTTC. Protein: CASSPWGSGGTYEQYF.